Listed below are T cell receptor beta chains from one sample, sequenced in a study of OX40 agonist ivuxolimab in advanced cancers. TCRdb's copy holds only in-frame clones and misses some; the assay was immunoSEQ multiplex PCR. The sample lists 12,000 or so clones, about 86% occurring once. The sequencing used CD4+ or CD8+ T cells sorted from blood, collected in a trial of the OX40 agonist ivuxolimab. The receptors come from an adult with an advanced solid tumor such as melanoma, head and neck, liver or kidney cancer. Each CDR3 is given with its conserved first and last residue. Where a row states a size, it is once, few, many or the class of an expanded clone; other rows omit it.

v_call | cdr3_length | clone_size | cdr3_aa
TRBV14 | 17 | . | CASSPLGGEGLEYGYTF
TRBV5-4 | 15 | . | CASSLSWGNLNGYTF
TRBV7-9 | 15 | . | CASSSRLAHNNEQFF
TRBV4-2 | 11 | few | CASIGAGELFF
TRBV6-5 | 15 | once | CASSQQGGSSYGYTF
TRBV7-9 | 15 | . | CASSPSAGLSYEQYF
TRBV18 | 12 | . | CASSPLGNEQFF
TRBV6-7 | 15 | few | CASSSQGGAGQPQHF
TRBV5-1 | 13 | . | CASSLEWGQGGYF
TRBV4-1 | 15 | . | CASSQDSRGDGELFF
TRBV20-1 | 11 | . | CSARDVYEQYF
TRBV28 | 16 | . | CASSPTRTGGTYGYTF
TRBV9 | 12 | . | CASSGGQNTIYF
TRBV18 | 16 | . | CASSPPRGGIDEKLFF
TRBV10-3 | 13 | . | CAISRDSPYEQYF
TRBV6-1 | 13 | . | CASSESTVGWQFF
TRBV7-3 | 15 | . | CASSPPGSGYNEQFF
TRBV5-6 | 12 | few | CASSAGSYEQYF
TRBV18 | 15 | . | CASSLWDGDTDTQYF
TRBV5-6 | 13 | . | CASSWATVNEQFF
TRBV6-5 | 12 | . | CASSPGREKLFF
TRBV4-1 | 13 | . | CASSQGTNTEAFF
TRBV7-9 | 12 | few | CASSLALDTQYF
TRBV18 | 15 | . | CASSPQDREEQPQHF
TRBV6-5 | 13 | . | CASSPSRSYEQYF
TRBV7-2 | 17 | . | CASSLGAETLANYGYTF
TRBV4-1 | 15 | . | CASSQGQLGLNEQFF
TRBV19 | 16 | . | CATKKSPGQVNTEAFF
TRBV19 | 11 | . | CASSRNNEQFF
TRBV28 | 16 | . | CASSLGAGTSGYEQYF
TRBV5-6 | 13 | . | CASSPGLNTEAFF
TRBV30 | 15 | . | CAWNKDSHYNSPLHF
TRBV28 | 17 | . | CASSPPGQGAYNSPLHF
TRBV29-1 | 14 | . | CSVATGFGGNEQFF
TRBV25-1 | 14 | . | CASSEWAGRETQYF
TRBV30 | 16 | once | CAWSPTQLAPSYEQYF
TRBV27 | 16 | few | CASCLIGSSPISEQYF
TRBV5-4 | 15 | . | CASSLGGGGATEAFF
TRBV9 | 15 | . | CASSVGLAGPYEQYF
TRBV5-6 | 14 | . | CASSGTGSNYEQYF
TRBV4-1 | 15 | . | CASSRLTGENTEAFF
TRBV11-3 | 13 | . | CASSLASGTEAFF
TRBV19 | 16 | . | CASSMYSGQANYGYTF
TRBV7-9 | 15 | . | CASTGGHKSNQPQHF
TRBV5-8 | 13 | . | CASSLGSTDTQYF
TRBV15 | 16 | once | CATIRTGQGYYNEQFF
TRBV5-6 | 14 | . | CASSLDDRARGYTF
TRBV19 | 15 | . | CASRAGQGSYNEQFF
TRBV5-1 | 12 | . | CASSWDFGEQYF
TRBV27 | 13 | . | CAAGFPRSHEQYF
TRBV14 | 14 | medium-sized | CASSHRFRGDEQYF
TRBV19 | 15 | once | CASSIEGAIRQPQHF